Each of the 5 T cell receptor beta chains below was sequenced from the same sample in a study of blood T cell repertoires in COVID-19. Some clones are missing from TCRdb's copy, which holds only in-frame ones; the method was immunoSEQ multiplex PCR. Among 100,000 or so clones listed, 85% were seen once. Sequencing used peripheral blood. Receptor source: a woman between 65 and 79 years old with active or convalescent COVID-19.

The rearrangement uses TRBV29-1 and TRBJ1-2; 9 nucleotides line up with TRBD1. The CDR3 is 14 amino acids. Germline V gene data show CDR1 as SQVTM and CDR2 as ANQGSEA. Trimming cost V 7 bases and J 4 bases; bases outside gene matches: 10. CDR3 nucleotide sequence: TGCAGCGCCGTGGGTGACAGGGGGTTCTATGGCTACACCTTC. Protein product: CSAVGDRGFYGYTF.

The chain combines TRBV28 with TRBJ1-5; 10 nucleotides align to TRBD1. V was clipped by 6 bases and J by 5 bases; unmatched bases: 7. Germline assignment: CDR1 MDHEN and CDR2 SYDVKM. The CDR3 has 15 residues. CDR3 nucleotides: TGTGCCAGCAGACCCGACAGGGGGCTTGATCAGCCCCAGCATTTT. Its translation: CASRPDRGLDQPQHF.

The chain couples TRBV12-5 to TRBJ2-5; D is unclear. CDR1 is LGHNT, CDR2 FRNRAP, per germline. This CDR3 has 13 amino acids. Trimming left V 3 bases short and J 5 bases short, with 10 bases between. Here the CDR3 DNA reads TGTGCTAGTGGTTTAATGGTTGGCGAGACCCAGTACTTC. Encoded protein: CASGLMVGETQYF. The variable domain in full, with the rest retrieved from reference TRBV12-5 and TRBJ2-5, is DARVTQTPRHKVTEMGQEVTMRCQPILGHNTVFWYRQTMMQGLELLAYFRNRAPLDDSGMPKDRFSAEMPDATLATLKIQPSEPRDSAVYFCASGLMVGETQYFGPGTRLLVL.

The chain carries TRBV2 and TRBJ2-1; a weak D match, TRBD2 (6 bases). CDR3 length: 13 residues. The germline gives CDR1 SNHLY, CDR2 FYNNEI. Trimming took off 4 bases at V and 6 bases at J, with 10 bases between the two ends. CDR3 sequence: CASSGEAANEQFF. CDR3 DNA sequence: TGTGCCAGCAGTGGGGAGGCAGCCAATGAGCAGTTCTTC.

CDR3: CASSYSPFEMYEQYF. Written as DNA, the CDR3 is TGTGCCAGCAGTTACTCTCCTTTCGAGATGTACGAGCAGTACTTC. The V gene is TRBV6-5, the J gene TRBJ2-7, with D hard to call. CDR1 is MNHEY, CDR2 SVGAGI, per germline. Trimming removed 0 bases at V and 4 bases at J, with 13 bases between. The CDR3 is made up of 15 amino acids.